A selection of T cell receptor beta chains follows, all from one sample in a study of OX40 agonist ivuxolimab in advanced cancers. Method: immunoSEQ multiplex PCR; TCRdb's copy keeps in-frame clones and lacks some. The sample lists tens of thousands of clones, 84% occurring once. The sample consisted of CD4+ or CD8+ T cells sorted from blood, taken in a trial of the OX40 agonist ivuxolimab. These receptor sequences come from an adult with an advanced solid tumor such as melanoma, head and neck, liver or kidney cancer. Both conserved end residues are part of each CDR3. Fields, in order: D gene, V gene, clone size, J gene, CDR3 protein, CDR3 DNA. A D gene is named only where the DNA matches it firmly. Clone size is stated in some rows and not others, as once, few, many or a class when expanded.

D gene: NA; V gene: TRBV5-1; clone size: NA; J gene: TRBJ2-5; CDR3 protein: CASSPGTVQETQYF; CDR3 DNA: TGCGCCAGCAGCCCCGGGACGGTACAAGAGACCCAGTACTTC
D gene: TRBD1; V gene: TRBV7-9; clone size: NA; J gene: TRBJ1-1; CDR3 protein: CASSLTGQSSPEAFF; CDR3 DNA: TGTGCCAGCAGCTTAACGGGACAGTCTAGTCCTGAAGCTTTCTTT
D gene: NA; V gene: TRBV28; clone size: NA; J gene: TRBJ2-3; CDR3 protein: CASSLDGISTDTQYF; CDR3 DNA: TGTGCCAGCAGTTTAGACGGGATCAGCACAGATACGCAGTATTTT
D gene: NA; V gene: TRBV5-4; clone size: NA; J gene: TRBJ1-2; CDR3 protein: CASSLAAARDGYTF; CDR3 DNA: TGTGCCAGCAGCTTGGCGGCGGCAAGAGATGGCTACACCTTC
D gene: NA; V gene: TRBV2; clone size: NA; J gene: TRBJ2-5; CDR3 protein: CASTKPGELTETQYF; CDR3 DNA: TGTGCCAGCACCAAACCAGGAGAGTTGACGGAGACCCAGTACTTC
D gene: NA; V gene: TRBV4-2; clone size: NA; J gene: TRBJ2-7; CDR3 protein: CASSQDLEYEQYF; CDR3 DNA: TGTGCCAGCAGCCAAGACTTAGAGTACGAGCAGTACTTC
D gene: TRBD2; V gene: TRBV6-5; clone size: NA; J gene: TRBJ2-7; CDR3 protein: CASSPTSGSSYEQYF; CDR3 DNA: TGTGCCAGCAGCCCCACTAGCGGGAGTAGTTACGAGCAGTACTTC
D gene: NA; V gene: TRBV27; clone size: NA; J gene: TRBJ1-3; CDR3 protein: CASRGLSGNTIYF; CDR3 DNA: TGTGCCAGCAGAGGGTTATCCGGAAACACCATATATTTT
D gene: NA; V gene: TRBV7-8; clone size: NA; J gene: TRBJ1-5; CDR3 protein: CASRLGAVNQPQHF; CDR3 DNA: TGTGCCAGCCGACTGGGGGCAGTAAATCAGCCCCAGCATTTT
D gene: TRBD1; V gene: TRBV2; clone size: NA; J gene: TRBJ1-5; CDR3 protein: CASSADRERGQPQHF; CDR3 DNA: TGTGCCAGCAGTGCCGACAGGGAGCGGGGTCAGCCCCAGCATTTT
D gene: NA; V gene: TRBV10-3; clone size: NA; J gene: TRBJ2-7; CDR3 protein: CAISPREYYEQYF; CDR3 DNA: TGTGCCATCAGTCCCAGGGAATACTACGAGCAGTACTTC
D gene: NA; V gene: TRBV1; clone size: few; J gene: TRBJ2-5; CDR3 protein: CTSSQGLTQYF; CDR3 DNA: TGCACCAGCAGCCAAGGTCTGACCCAGTACTTC
D gene: NA; V gene: TRBV5-1; clone size: once; J gene: TRBJ2-2; CDR3 protein: CASSSYQGGGELFF; CDR3 DNA: TGCGCCAGCAGCTCTTATCAGGGAGGCGGGGAGCTGTTTTTT
D gene: NA; V gene: TRBV29-1; clone size: NA; J gene: TRBJ2-3; CDR3 protein: CSVVQLTDTQYF; CDR3 DNA: TGCAGCGTTGTTCAGCTCACAGATACGCAGTATTTT
D gene: NA; V gene: TRBV30; clone size: NA; J gene: TRBJ1-4; CDR3 protein: CAWSARTGEKLFF; CDR3 DNA: TGTGCCTGGAGTGCCCGGACGGGCGAAAAACTGTTTTTT
D gene: NA; V gene: TRBV6-4; clone size: NA; J gene: TRBJ2-2; CDR3 protein: CASSRSYEVGGELFF; CDR3 DNA: TGTGCCAGCAGTCGTAGTTACGAAGTCGGCGGGGAGCTGTTTTTT
D gene: NA; V gene: TRBV5-4; clone size: few; J gene: TRBJ1-1; CDR3 protein: CASSSFGVMVTEAFF; CDR3 DNA: TGTGCCAGCAGCTCCTTTGGGGTTATGGTAACTGAAGCTTTCTTT
D gene: NA; V gene: TRBV30; clone size: few; J gene: TRBJ1-5; CDR3 protein: CAWSRGNNQPQHF; CDR3 DNA: TGTGCCTGGAGTAGGGGGAACAATCAGCCCCAGCATTTT
D gene: NA; V gene: TRBV19; clone size: NA; J gene: TRBJ2-7; CDR3 protein: CASSNQGSSYEQYF; CDR3 DNA: TGTGCCAGCAGTAACCAAGGGAGCTCCTACGAGCAGTACTTC
D gene: TRBD2; V gene: TRBV7-2; clone size: once; J gene: TRBJ2-1; CDR3 protein: CASSSPPSGAHEQFF; CDR3 DNA: TGTGCCAGCAGCTCCCCCCCTAGCGGGGCCCATGAGCAGTTCTTC
D gene: NA; V gene: TRBV7-2; clone size: NA; J gene: TRBJ2-7; CDR3 protein: CASSRMSGPLYEQYF; CDR3 DNA: TGTGCCAGCAGCCGGATGAGCGGCCCGTTGTACGAGCAGTACTTC
D gene: NA; V gene: TRBV7-9; clone size: NA; J gene: TRBJ2-5; CDR3 protein: CASRRGGQETQYF; CDR3 DNA: TGTGCCAGCAGGAGGGGGGGGCAAGAGACCCAGTACTTC
D gene: NA; V gene: TRBV11-1; clone size: NA; J gene: TRBJ1-2; CDR3 protein: CASSGRYGYTF; CDR3 DNA: TGTGCCAGCAGCGGTCGCTATGGCTACACCTTC
D gene: NA; V gene: TRBV6-4; clone size: NA; J gene: TRBJ2-2; CDR3 protein: CASSVEVTGELFF; CDR3 DNA: TGTGCCAGCAGTGTTGAGGTCACCGGGGAGCTGTTTTTT
D gene: TRBD2; V gene: TRBV7-8; clone size: NA; J gene: TRBJ2-3; CDR3 protein: CASSFISSGSADTQYF; CDR3 DNA: TGTGCCAGCAGCTTTATTAGTAGCGGGAGTGCAGATACGCAGTATTTT